This is a list of T cell receptor beta chains from one sample in a study of graft-versus-host responses after intestinal transplantation. These TCRs' antigens remain unknown. The table came from immunoSEQ multiplex PCR; TCRdb's copy has only in-frame clones and leaves some out. The data show approximately 97,000 clones, about 90% seen once. The source material was unstimulated CD8+ T cells sorted from spleen or lymph node cells, sampled before transplant. The receptor set was obtained from a human donor who was the organ donor for an intestinal transplant. Each CDR3 is given with its conserved first and last residue. The D gene is left open where the match is weak. The size of a clone is reported for some rows only, either as once, few or many, or as a class for expanded clones.

D,V,size,J,CDR3,DNA
-,TRBV30,-,TRBJ2-5,CAWSFDSQETQYF,TGTGCCTGGAGTTTCGACAGCCAAGAGACCCAGTACTTC
TRBD2,TRBV13,-,TRBJ2-2,CASSPGLAGVGDTGELFF,TGTGCCAGCAGCCCCGGACTAGCGGGAGTAGGGGACACCGGGGAGCTGTTTTTT
TRBD1,TRBV5-8,-,TRBJ2-7,CASRSPVFWGQGSYEQYF,TGTGCCAGCAGATCACCTGTCTTCTGGGGACAGGGCTCCTACGAGCAGTACTTC
TRBD1,TRBV13,-,TRBJ2-4,CASSLAENQQGPKNIQYF,TGTGCCAGCAGCTTAGCCGAAAACCAACAGGGGCCCAAAAACATTCAGTACTTC
TRBD2,TRBV27,once,TRBJ2-7,CASSFGTSYERYF,TGTGCCAGCAGTTTTGGGACTAGCTACGAGCGGTACTTC
-,TRBV10-3,-,TRBJ2-1,CAIGGTGPYNEQFF,TGTGCCATCGGGGGGACGGGGCCCTACAATGAGCAGTTCTTC
TRBD1,TRBV4-1,-,TRBJ2-5,CASSQGGVQGVETQYF,TGCGCCAGCAGCCAAGGCGGAGTTCAGGGGGTGGAGACCCAGTACTTC
TRBD1,TRBV13,-,TRBJ2-7,CASSRQGALSYEQYF,TGTGCCAGCAGCCGTCAGGGGGCCCTTTCCTACGAGCAGTACTTC
TRBD1,TRBV30,-,TRBJ2-7,CAWEGQGGYEQYF,TGTGCCTGGGAAGGACAGGGTGGGTACGAGCAGTACTTC
-,TRBV30,-,TRBJ2-1,CAWSVHNEQFF,TGTGCCTGGAGTGTACATAATGAGCAGTTCTTC
TRBD1,TRBV5-6,-,TRBJ1-5,CASSLGQGFSQPQHF,TGTGCCAGCAGCTTGGGACAGGGGTTCAGCCAGCCCCAGCATTTT
TRBD1,TRBV7-9,-,TRBJ1-5,CASSSRDSHNQPQHF,TGTGCCAGCAGTTCCCGGGACAGCCACAATCAGCCCCAGCATTTT
-,TRBV7-6,-,TRBJ1-1,CARRGGRDGRGDTEAFF,TGTGCCCGCCGTGGGGGGCGGGACGGACGGGGGGACACTGAAGCTTTCTTT
-,TRBV9,-,TRBJ1-2,CASSISDRNYGYTF,TGTGCCAGCAGCATATCTGACAGGAACTATGGCTACACCTTC
TRBD2,TRBV19,-,TRBJ2-1,CASSTSRLALLYNEQFF,TGTGCCAGTAGTACCTCACGACTAGCCTTACTCTACAATGAGCAGTTCTTC
-,TRBV28,-,TRBJ2-7,CASSSTFHRDTVYEQYF,TGTGCCAGCAGTTCAACCTTCCACCGGGACACCGTCTACGAGCAGTACTTC
-,TRBV28,-,TRBJ1-2,CASSLPRGLYGYTF,TGTGCCAGCAGTTTACCCAGGGGTTTGTATGGCTACACCTTC
-,TRBV7-6,-,TRBJ1-1,CASSLGNTPAHGAEAFF,TGTGCCAGCAGCTTAGGCAATACACCCGCTCACGGGGCTGAAGCTTTCTTT
-,TRBV5-8,-,TRBJ1-6,CASSFSDSSPLHF,TGTGCCAGCAGCTTCTCGGACAGTTCACCCCTCCACTTT
-,TRBV27,once,TRBJ1-1,CAKYPGVEAFF,TGTGCCAAGTATCCAGGGGTAGAAGCTTTCTTT
TRBD2,TRBV10-2,-,TRBJ2-7,CASSEFSGGASYEQYF,TGCGCCAGCAGTGAGTTTAGCGGGGGGGCCAGCTACGAGCAGTACTTC
TRBD1,TRBV5-1,-,TRBJ1-5,CASSLWTGGDQPQHF,TGCGCCAGCAGCTTGTGGACAGGAGGGGATCAGCCCCAGCATTTT
-,TRBV19,-,TRBJ1-1,CASSRSAEWGDPEAFF,TGTGCCAGTAGTAGGTCAGCGGAGTGGGGGGACCCTGAAGCTTTCTTT
TRBD1,TRBV27,-,TRBJ2-7,CASSFGTGGFYEQYF,TGTGCCAGCAGTTTCGGGACAGGGGGGTTCTACGAGCAGTACTTC
-,TRBV28,-,TRBJ2-5,CASSYHTPQETQYF,TGTGCCAGCAGTTACCACACCCCCCAAGAGACCCAGTACTTC
-,TRBV11-3,once,TRBJ2-2,CASSPGLEYTGELFF,TGTGCCAGCAGCCCCGGGTTGGAGTACACCGGGGAGCTGTTTTTT
TRBD1,TRBV5-1,-,TRBJ1-5,CASSEWDSQNQPQHF,TGCGCCAGCAGCGAATGGGACAGCCAAAATCAGCCCCAGCATTTT
-,TRBV28,-,TRBJ1-6,CASSFWPGEEYNSPLHF,TGTGCCAGCAGTTTTTGGCCGGGGGAGGAATATAATTCACCCCTCCACTTT
TRBD2,TRBV6-5,-,TRBJ2-1,CASSYSFGRAYNEQFF,TGTGCCAGCAGTTACTCGTTCGGGAGGGCCTACAATGAGCAGTTCTTC
-,TRBV10-3,-,TRBJ1-2,CAISESPRAGGYTF,TGTGCCATCAGTGAGTCCCCCAGGGCCGGTGGCTACACCTTC
TRBD1,TRBV30,-,TRBJ1-2,CAWLRDRINYGYTF,TGTGCCTGGCTCCGGGACAGGATTAACTATGGCTACACCTTC
-,TRBV11-2,-,TRBJ1-2,CATEAQGPELTNYGYTF,TGTGCCACGGAAGCACAGGGACCGGAATTAACTAACTATGGCTACACCTTC
-,TRBV2,-,TRBJ1-2,CASSDGGVYGYTF,TGTGCCAGCAGTGATGGCGGAGTCTATGGCTACACCTTC
TRBD2,TRBV11-2,-,TRBJ2-3,CASSPGLADTDTQYF,TGTGCCAGCAGCCCGGGACTAGCGGACACAGATACGCAGTATTTT
TRBD1,TRBV18,-,TRBJ2-1,CASSPGTDLIYNEQFF,TGTGCCAGCTCCCCCGGGACAGACCTTATCTACAATGAGCAGTTCTTC
TRBD2,TRBV7-8,-,TRBJ2-3,CASRSLDSGVVTDTQYF,TGTGCCAGCCGATCCCTGGATAGCGGGGTAGTCACAGATACGCAGTATTTT
-,TRBV1,-,TRBJ2-2,CTSSRCRGYTGELFF,TGCACCAGCAGCCGTTGTAGAGGGTACACCGGGGAGCTGTTTTTT
TRBD1,TRBV19,-,TRBJ1-1,CASSIRDRVRAEAFF,TGTGCCAGTAGTATACGGGACAGGGTTCGTGCTGAAGCTTTCTTT
-,TRBV11-3,-,TRBJ2-3,CASSFRRGGSTDTQYF,TGTGCCAGCAGCTTCCGGCGCGGGGGCAGCACAGATACGCAGTATTTT
-,TRBV7-8,once,TRBJ1-5,CASSLGGGSDQPQHF,TGTGCCAGCAGCTTAGGCGGGGGGAGCGATCAGCCCCAGCATTTT
-,TRBV27,-,TRBJ2-1,CASSFIGGGRDEQFF,TGTGCCAGCAGTTTCATAGGGGGAGGGCGCGATGAGCAGTTCTTC
-,TRBV5-4,-,TRBJ2-1,CASRSEVAGYYNEQFF,TGTGCCAGCAGGAGTGAGGTGGCGGGTTATTACAATGAGCAGTTCTTC
TRBD2,TRBV9,-,TRBJ2-7,CASSVGLAGWEQYF,TGTGCCAGCAGCGTGGGACTAGCGGGATGGGAGCAGTACTTC
TRBD1,TRBV2,-,TRBJ1-2,CASSGQVIDYGYTF,TGTGCCAGCAGCGGACAGGTTATTGACTATGGCTACACCTTC
-,TRBV5-1,-,TRBJ1-2,CASSLTNQVYGYTF,TGCGCCAGCAGCTTAACTAACCAAGTCTATGGCTACACCTTC
TRBD2,TRBV4-2,-,TRBJ2-7,CASSQRTSGNIYEQYF,TGTGCCAGCAGCCAGAGGACTAGCGGGAACATTTACGAGCAGTACTTC
-,TRBV6-1,-,TRBJ2-5,CAGSETPGQGLGTQYF,TGTGCCGGCAGTGAAACACCGGGACAAGGTCTTGGGACCCAGTACTTC
-,TRBV2,few,TRBJ1-4,CASSGTSSYEKLFF,TGTGCCAGCAGTGGGACATCCAGTTATGAAAAACTGTTTTTT
-,TRBV5-5,-,TRBJ1-4,CASSLFMGRATNEKLFF,TGTGCCAGCAGCTTGTTTATGGGGCGCGCAACTAATGAAAAACTGTTTTTT
-,TRBV15,-,TRBJ1-4,CATSTMVLREKLFF,TGTGCCACCAGCACTATGGTCCTACGGGAAAAACTGTTTTTT
TRBD2,TRBV27,-,TRBJ2-3,CASSLSVSGRGTQYF,TGTGCCAGCAGTTTATCGGTTAGCGGGAGAGGTACGCAGTATTTT
-,TRBV12-5,-,TRBJ1-1,CASGLAGRMGTEAFF,TGTGCTAGTGGTTTGGCAGGGAGGATGGGCACTGAAGCTTTCTTT
TRBD1,TRBV6-6,-,TRBJ1-1,CASSYPGQGTEAFF,TGTGCCAGCAGCTATCCGGGACAGGGGACTGAAGCTTTCTTT